This record concerns one TCR beta chain sequence. This CDR3 has 15 amino acids. Trimming left V 0 bases short and J 4 bases short, with 10 bases between. CDR1 and CDR2 (germline): LGHNA, YSLEER. These data come from a study of blood T cell repertoires in COVID-19. Turning to the study itself: T cells, B-cell-depleted T cells, or PBMCs supplied cDNA or gDNA.

Sequencing used immunoSEQ multiplex PCR; TCRdb keeps in-frame clones, though not all of them. This sample has 100,000 or so clones; roughly 80% occur once, and the top ten carry about 10%. The receptor was isolated from a human donor in a cohort sampled during active COVID-19. The sequenced material came from peripheral blood. The genes are TRBV4-3 and TRBJ2-1; no firm D call. CDR3 in amino acids: CASSQDSSRYNEQFF. CDR3 nucleotides: TGCGCCAGCAGCCAAGATTCGAGCAGGTACAATGAGCAGTTCTTC.